This entry lists 23 T cell receptor beta chains sequenced from one sample in a study of CD8+CD57+ T cells in acquired aplastic anemia. Genomic DNA, serving as template, underwent TCR beta VDJ and CDR3 profiling. Each CDR3 protein is one row after TCRdb ran MiXCR on the reads. The sample contains about 190,000 distinct CDR3 sequences, roughly half of which appear only once. Sequencing was performed on sorted CD4+, CD8+, or CD8+CD57+ T cells (not recorded which) from PBMCs. All receptors derive from a human donor in good health, serving as a control.

This CDR3 is CASSVQGGNEQFF. Here the CDR3 DNA reads TGTGCCAGCAGTGTACAGGGTGGGAATGAGCAGTTCTTC. The chain employs TRBV2 and TRBJ2-1, with D tentatively TRBD1 (6 bases). V shed 4 bases and J shed 7 bases, with 11 bases lying between them. CDR3 size: 13 residues. CDR1 is SNHLY, CDR2 FYNNEI, per germline.

Only a few counts were recorded for this clonotype. This could be a read error, since a much larger clone is one nucleotide away. This chain uses TRBV13 with TRBJ1-1; D is possibly TRBD1 (5 bases). The CDR3 extends over 13 amino acids. The ends were cut back, 5 bases at V and 3 bases at J, with 10 bases in the middle. Germline CDR1 is PRHDT and CDR2 is FYEKMQ (reference sequence). The CDR3 region is CASSLIQDTEAFF. The CDR3 nucleotides read TGTGCCAGCAGCCTAATACAGGACACTGAAGCTTTCTTT.

This clonotype has ten or more counts. This chain links TRBV7-2 with TRBJ2-5; a weak D match, TRBD1 (5 bases). Deletions cut 1 base from V and 13 bases from J, with 16 bases between. The CDR3 runs 13 residues. Germline CDR1 reads SGHTA; CDR2 reads FQGNSA. The chain's CDR3 is CASSLGVGPATYF. The CDR3 bases are TGTGCCAGCAGCTTAGGGGTGGGGCCGGCGACGTACTTC.

The gene calls are TRBV9 and TRBJ1-4; tentatively, D is TRBD1 (6 bases). The CDR3 is 14 amino acids. V was shortened by 0 bases and J by 7 bases, with 10 bases between the two germline ends. The V gene's germline CDR1 is SGDLS and CDR2 YYNGEE. The CDR3 loop is CASSVAGDGEKLFF. CDR3 bases: TGTGCCAGCAGCGTAGCAGGGGATGGTGAAAAACTGTTTTTT.

This chain joins TRBV29-1 and TRBJ1-2, with 8 bases lining up with TRBD1. Germline loops: CDR1 SQVTM, CDR2 ANQGSEA. This CDR3 has 14 residues. The J segment lost 2 bases and the V segment lost 4 bases, leaving 6 bases of the junction unmatched. The CDR3 spells CSVVGTGGNYGYTF. The CDR3 bases are TGCAGCGTTGTGGGAACAGGGGGGAACTATGGCTACACCTTC.

Of note for this clonotype: The conserved phenylalanine or tryptophan is not found at the CDR3 terminus, so this likely reflects a read error. The chain employs TRBV19 and TRBJ2-5; D is possibly TRBD2 (6 bases). The V gene lost 2 bases and the J gene lost 5 bases, with 12 bases spanning the gap. The germline CDR1 and CDR2 sequences are LNHDA and SQIVND (reference sequence). The CDR3 spans 14 residues. The CDR3, as DNA: TGTGCCAGTAGTATAAGGGGAGGCAGGGAGACCCAGTACCTC. It encodes CASSIRGGRETQYL.

To note about this clonotype: Possible read error: a much larger clone is one base away. The CDR3 region is CANSLVRGGGYTF. The CDR3 DNA reads as TGTGCCAACAGTTTAGTAAGGGGGGGTGGCTACACCTTC. The rearrangement uses TRBV28 and TRBJ1-2; D is possibly TRBD1 (6 bases). CDR3 size: 13 residues. From germline, CDR1 is MDHEN and CDR2 SYDVKM.

The chain joins TRBV7-8 to TRBJ2-7; D may be TRBD1 or TRBD2 (5 bases each). The CDR3 totals 15 residues. CDR1 and CDR2 from the germline V gene are SGHVS and FQNEAQ. Trimming stripped 3 bases from V and 1 base from J, with 13 bases between. CDR3 loop: CASSFSGGLSYEQYF. CDR3 bases: TGTGCCAGCAGCTTTAGTGGGGGTCTATCCTACGAGCAGTACTTC.

The V and J genes are TRBV4-1 and TRBJ1-1, with D perhaps matching TRBD1 (5 bases). V was clipped by 1 base and J by 1 base, with 16 bases between them. This CDR3 is built from 17 residues. Germline V gene data show CDR1 as MGHRA and CDR2 as YSYEKL. The CDR3 here is CASSQAAGLGTNTEAFF. DNA of the CDR3: TGCGCCAGCAGCCAAGCCGCAGGGCTGGGGACGAACACTGAAGCTTTCTTT.

This rearrangement joins TRBV7-9 to TRBJ2-3; 8 bases agree with TRBD2. This CDR3 contains 15 residues. Looked up from germline, CDR1 is SEHNR and CDR2 is FQNEAQ (reference sequence). V was clipped by 1 base and J by 2 bases; unmatched bases: 2. This CDR3 reads CASSLGGLDTDTQYF. The CDR3 DNA is TGTGCCAGCAGCTTAGGGGGACTAGACACAGATACGCAGTATTTT.

A note on this clonotype: One end of the junction is discordant with germline, which a read error may explain. The V and J genes are TRBV7-9 and TRBJ1-1; no reliable D call. This CDR3 is 15 amino acids long. The germline V gene has CDR1 SEHNR and CDR2 FQNEAQ (reference sequence). Written as DNA, the CDR3 is TGTGCCAGCAGTTTAGCGGGGTACCCGAACACTGAAGCTTTCTTT. The encoded protein is CASSLAGYPNTEAFF.

This clonotype occurred a few times. A much larger clonotype is one base distant, so this may be a read error. J is TRBJ2-1 and V is TRBV5-1; weak D call: TRBD1 (7 bases). V lost 4 bases and J 7 bases, leaving 18 bases between the germline ends. The CDR3 totals 15 residues. Germline V gives CDR1 SGHRS, CDR2 YFSETQ. CDR3: CASSIGGGLGNEQFF. In DNA, the CDR3 is TGCGCCAGCAGCATTGGAGGGGGCCTAGGGAATGAGCAGTTCTTC.

This clonotype was seen many times. At one boundary the junction diverges from the germline segment, which might be a read error. The DNA of the CDR3 is TGCGCCAGCAGCTCTACAGGGGAGACCCAGTACTTC. Translation gives CASSSTGETQYF. V and J are TRBV7-3 and TRBJ2-5, with D possibly TRBD1 on 6 matching bases. The CDR3 loop spans 12 amino acids. Germline V CDR1 and CDR2: SGHTA, FQGTGA.

This clonotype showed up many times. The chain links TRBV28 to TRBJ1-6; no definite D call. Trimming removed 0 bases from V and 8 bases from J, with 14 bases in between. The CDR3 runs to 16 residues. CDR1 and CDR2 (germline): MDHEN, SYDVKM. The CDR3 sequence is CASSLWEIGSDSPLHF. In DNA form, the CDR3 reads TGTGCCAGCAGTTTATGGGAGATTGGGTCAGATTCACCCCTCCACTTT.

V gene TRBV19 combines with J gene TRBJ2-7; 10 bases are shared with TRBD1. This CDR3 spans 16 amino acids. V gave up 3 bases and J gave up 12 bases; unmatched junction bases: 17. The germline V gene encodes CDR1 LNHDA and CDR2 SQIVND (reference sequence). The CDR3 coding sequence is TGTGCCAGTAGTATGCTTCCCGGGACAGGGGACCCTCGGCGGTACTTC. Translating it yields CASSMLPGTGDPRRYF.

This clonotype was detected a few times. This chain links TRBV2 with TRBJ1-1, with D uncertain. Trimming took off 5 bases at V and 1 base at J, with 8 bases between the two ends. The CDR3 loop spans 13 amino acids. Germline lookup yields CDR1 SNHLY and CDR2 FYNNEI. The CDR3 spells CASSIDENTEAFF. The CDR3 DNA is TGTGCCAGCAGTATAGATGAGAACACTGAAGCTTTCTTT.

This clonotype was detected ten times or more. CDR3 protein: CASSEGDGYGYTF. The CDR3 DNA is TGTGCCAGCAGTGAAGGGGACGGCTATGGCTACACCTTC. The V gene is TRBV6-1, the J gene TRBJ1-2; weak D call: TRBD1 (5 bases). V was cut by 1 base and J by 4 bases, with 7 bases left in between. This CDR3 spans 13 amino acids. Per germline, CDR1 MNHNS and CDR2 SASEGT.

This chain uses TRBV18 with TRBJ2-1; D gene ambiguous. The CDR3 extends over 14 amino acids. The V gene's germline CDR1 is KGHSH and CDR2 LQKENI. Trimming took off 0 bases at V and 12 bases at J, with 15 bases between the two ends. The CDR3 DNA reads TGTGCCAGCTCACCACCTTCCGACACAGATACGCAGTTCTTC. Protein product: CASSPPSDTDTQFF. Supplemented by reference TRBV18 and TRBJ2-1, the full variable domain reads NAGVMQNPRHLVRRRGQEARLRCSPMKGHSHVYWYRQLPEEGLKFMVYLQKENIIDESGMPKERFSAEFPKEGPSILRIQQVVRGDSAAYFCASSPPSDTDTQFFGPGTRLTVL.

The CDR3 nucleotides read TGTGCCAGCAGCACTGGCCGCGGGGGCAGCACAGATACGCAGTATTTT. Its protein product is CASSTGRGGSTDTQYF. The chain combines TRBV27 with TRBJ2-3; weak D call: TRBD2 (7 bases). Germline V gene data show CDR1 as MNHEY and CDR2 as SMNVEV (reference sequence). Trimming took 6 bases from V and 0 from J, leaving 16 bases between them. This CDR3 is 16 amino acids long.

Many counts were recorded for this clonotype. The CDR3 nucleotides read TGTGCCAGCAGCAGGACAGGGGGCATGTATGGCTACACCTTC. Its translation: CASSRTGGMYGYTF. V gene TRBV27 combines with J gene TRBJ1-2, with 11 bases that match TRBD1. Germline-derived CDR1 and CDR2 are MNHEY and SMNVEV (reference sequence). The CDR3 contains 14 residues. Unmatched junction bases numbered 5, after V lost 6 bases and J lost 5 bases.

The CDR3 loop is CASLSKGGLSRRQYF. In nucleotides, the CDR3 is TGTGCCAGCCTTTCAAAGGGGGGTCTCTCGCGGCGCCAGTACTTC. The rearrangement links TRBV9 to TRBJ2-7; D assignment may be TRBD1 or TRBD2 (6 bases each). CDR3 length: 15 residues. Germline CDR1 and CDR2: SGDLS and YYNGEE. V was shortened by 7 bases and J by 10 bases, with 27 bases between the two germline ends.

This clonotype was detected only once. J is TRBJ1-2 and V is TRBV11-2; TRBD1 might be the D (5 bases). CDR1 is SGHAT and CDR2 is FQNNGV in the germline V gene. This CDR3 comprises 16 residues. The V end was cut by 6 bases, the J end by 8 bases, with 25 bases between. The CDR3 nucleotides read TGTGCCAGCAGTCTCTCTACAGTAAGGGGAGCCGGCGGCTACACCTTC. It yields the protein CASSLSTVRGAGGYTF.

This clonotype showed up many times. The rearrangement uses TRBV5-1 and TRBJ2-3; TRBD2 matches 11 bases. The junction had 7 bases not matched to a gene; V was cut back by 6 bases and J by 1 base. The CDR3 is 16 residues long. The germline V gene has CDR1 SGHRS and CDR2 YFSETQ. As DNA, the CDR3 is TGCGCCAGCACCCCACTAGCGGGGGCCGGCACAGATACGCAGTATTTT. It translates to CASTPLAGAGTDTQYF.